This T cell receptor beta chain was retrieved from a study of low-dose radiotherapy and immunotherapy resistance in tumors. Study in general: A dose of 0.5 Gy per fraction was delivered to Cohort 1 every 2 weeks, for a total of 6.5 Gy. On a schedule of every two weeks, intravenous cyclophosphamide at a dose of 200 mg/m2 was delivered one day before each radiation and immunotherapy administration.

Time point here: before trial treatment. Deletions cut 4 bases from V and 8 bases from J, with 19 bases between. The germline gives CDR1 SGHRS, CDR2 YFSETQ. The CDR3 length is 15 residues. Primers used for first-strand cDNA, a TRAV- and TRBV-specific set, covered both alpha and beta chains. The PCR that amplified TCRs ran for roughly 20 cycles, relying on a constant-region primer and a V-primer adapter. MiXCR, run by TCRdb on the reads, gives a single entry per CDR3 protein. This sample yields under 90,000 distinct CDR3 sequences, of which 15% to 20% are seen a single time; 2.8% belongs to the top ten. This clonotype was seen repeatedly, ten times or more.

V usage is TRBV5-1 and J usage is TRBJ2-1; TRBD2 is a possible D gene (6 bases). The origin of this receptor is a male donor with prostate cancer. The specimen was PBMCs, collected before treatment. The CDR3 DNA sequence: TGCGCCAGCAGCCCCATCCGGGGGAATCGTGATGAGCAGTTCTTC. Translated, it gives CASSPIRGNRDEQFF.